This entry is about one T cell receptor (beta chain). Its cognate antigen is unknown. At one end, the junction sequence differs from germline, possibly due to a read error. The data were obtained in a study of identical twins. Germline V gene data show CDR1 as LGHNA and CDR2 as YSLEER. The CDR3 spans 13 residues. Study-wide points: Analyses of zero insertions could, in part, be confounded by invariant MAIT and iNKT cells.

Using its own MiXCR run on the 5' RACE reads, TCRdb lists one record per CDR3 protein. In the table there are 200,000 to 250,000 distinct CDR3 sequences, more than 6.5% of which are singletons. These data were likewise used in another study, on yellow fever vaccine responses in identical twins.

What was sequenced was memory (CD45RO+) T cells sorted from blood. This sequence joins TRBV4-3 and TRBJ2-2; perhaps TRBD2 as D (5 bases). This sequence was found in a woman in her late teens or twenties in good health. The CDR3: CASSQGETGELLF. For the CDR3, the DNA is TGCGCCAGCAGCCAAGGCGAAACCGGGGAGCTGCTTTTT.